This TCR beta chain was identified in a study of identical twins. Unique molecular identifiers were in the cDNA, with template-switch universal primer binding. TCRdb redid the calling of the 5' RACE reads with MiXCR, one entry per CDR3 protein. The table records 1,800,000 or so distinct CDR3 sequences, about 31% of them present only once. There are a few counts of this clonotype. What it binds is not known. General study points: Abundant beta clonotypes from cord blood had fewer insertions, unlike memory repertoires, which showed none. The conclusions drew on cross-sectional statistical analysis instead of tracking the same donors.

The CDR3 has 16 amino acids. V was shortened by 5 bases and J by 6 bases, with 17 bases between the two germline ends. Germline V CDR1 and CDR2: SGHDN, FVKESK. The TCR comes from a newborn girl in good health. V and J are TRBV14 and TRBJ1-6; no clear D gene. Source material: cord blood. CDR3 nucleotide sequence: TGTGCCAGCAGCAAAATAATGGTTTCCGTTAATTCACCCCTCCACTTT. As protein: CASSKIMVSVNSPLHF. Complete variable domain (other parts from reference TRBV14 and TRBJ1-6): EAGVTQFPSHSVIEKGQTVTLRCDPISGHDNLYWYRRVMGKEIKFLLHFVKESKQDESGMPNNRFLAERTGGTYSTLKVQPAELEDSGVYFCASSKIMVSVNSPLHFGNGTRLTVT.